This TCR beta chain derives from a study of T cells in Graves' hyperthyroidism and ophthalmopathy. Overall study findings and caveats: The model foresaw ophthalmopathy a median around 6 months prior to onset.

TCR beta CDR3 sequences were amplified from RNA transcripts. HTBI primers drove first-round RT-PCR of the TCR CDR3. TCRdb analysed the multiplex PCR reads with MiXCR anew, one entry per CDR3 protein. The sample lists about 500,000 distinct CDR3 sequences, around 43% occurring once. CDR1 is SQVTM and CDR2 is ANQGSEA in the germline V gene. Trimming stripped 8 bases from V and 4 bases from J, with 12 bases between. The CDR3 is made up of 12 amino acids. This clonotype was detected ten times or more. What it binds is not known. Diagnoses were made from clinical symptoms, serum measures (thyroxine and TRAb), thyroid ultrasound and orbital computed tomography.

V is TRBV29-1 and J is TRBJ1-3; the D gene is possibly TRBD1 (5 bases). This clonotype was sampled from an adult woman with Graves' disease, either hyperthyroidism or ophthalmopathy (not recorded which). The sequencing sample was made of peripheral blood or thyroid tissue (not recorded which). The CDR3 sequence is CSILTGGNTIYF. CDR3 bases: TGCAGCATATTAACAGGAGGAAACACCATATATTTT.